Detailed here is one TCR beta chain. The antigen is undetermined. The data derive from a study of CD8 T cells in Susac syndrome. Germline CDR1 is MNHEY and CDR2 is SVGAGI. Trimming stripped 6 bases from V and 4 bases from J, with 13 bases between. The CDR3 covers 14 residues. It was with random hexamers that 0.5 to 1 ug RNA was reverse transcribed. One entry per CDR3 protein, called by TCRdb with MiXCR from the immunoSEQ multiplex PCR reads. The table shows approximately 120,000 distinct CDR3 sequences, with about 95% occurring only once. Whole-study findings and limits: Detection of Susac-specific public clones gave around 16 in total CD8+ repertoires and roughly 5 in CD8+ TEMRA repertoires.

Specimen: CD8+ T cells from PBMCs. The source is a human donor with Susac syndrome. The chain has TRBV6-5 and TRBJ1-5, with D possibly TRBD1 on 6 matching bases. CDR3 DNA: TGTGCCAGCAGGGGAACAGGGTTGAATCAGCCCCAGCATTTT. Protein product: CASRGTGLNQPQHF.